This TCR beta chain emerged from a study of cytomegalovirus exposure and HLA in healthy donors. Study results and caveats: TRBV6-2, TRBV6-3 and some other V segments were excluded as indistinguishable. According to reports, the classifier identified cytomegalovirus status with high specificity and sensitivity. A later analysis found most CMV-associated TCR beta chains apparently HLA-restricted.

V gave up 3 bases and J gave up 7 bases; unmatched junction bases: 11. Germline CDR1 is SGHTA and CDR2 is FQGNSA. The CDR3 sequence is 15 residues long. A remark on this clone: Its target is not known.

The PCR employed 60 Vbeta primers together with 13 Jbeta primers. Libraries were prepared by immunoSEQ multiplex PCR; TCRdb keeps only in-frame clonotypes and omits some of them. The listing contains about 120,000 clones. Input material: PBMCs. The receptor comes from a man younger than 30 in good health and CMV-seronegative. The chain uses TRBV7-2 and TRBJ1-2; 7 bases line up with TRBD1. The CDR3 bases are TGTGCCAGCAGCTTTTCTGGACAGGAGGGCGCTGGCTACACCTTC. Protein: CASSFSGQEGAGYTF.